Reported below is one TCR beta chain. The data are from a study of technical replicates of blood from a handful of donors. Data came from immunoSEQ multiplex PCR; TCRdb stores just in-frame clones and leaves some out. There are roughly 80,000 clones in the sample; roughly 93% occur only once, and less than 0.5% lies in the top ten. This CDR3 is built from 12 residues. Trimming removed 4 bases from V and 7 bases from J, with 12 bases in between. The germline V gene encodes CDR1 SGHRS and CDR2 YFSETQ. The sequenced material came from T cells isolated from PBMCs. The chain couples TRBV5-1 to TRBJ2-7, with D perhaps matching TRBD2 (5 bases). The TCR sequence derives from a human donor in good health. The chain's CDR3 is CASSLGRGEQYF. DNA for the CDR3: TGCGCCAGCAGCCTAGGGAGAGGAGAGCAGTACTTC. Full variable domain (missing parts from reference TRBV5-1 and TRBJ2-7): KAGVTQTPRYLIKTRGQQVTLSCSPISGHRSVSWYQQTPGQGLQFLFEYFSETQRNKGNFPGRFSGRQFSNSRSEMNVSTLELGDSALYLCASSLGRGEQYFGPGTRLTVT.